The sequence of this T cell receptor beta chain was determined in a study of blood T cell repertoires in COVID-19. In the study overall: The United States, Italy and Spain provided the acute and convalescent COVID-19 samples. The cDNA or gDNA used as material had been derived from T cells, B-cell-depleted T cells, or PBMCs.

This CDR3 has 15 amino acids. V lost 0 bases to trimming and J lost 3 bases, with 8 bases between them. CDR1 and CDR2 (germline): MRHNA, SNTAGT. The table came from immunoSEQ multiplex PCR; TCRdb's copy has only in-frame clones and leaves some out. The sample includes under 200,000 clones, approximately 88% of them seen just once. The source of this sequence is a woman of 80 years or more with active or convalescent COVID-19. The chain carries TRBV6-4 and TRBJ2-2; D gene uncertain. The sample taken for sequencing was peripheral blood. CDR3 loop: CASSDSFRDTGELFF. The DNA for the CDR3 is TGTGCCAGCAGTGACTCGTTTCGGGACACCGGGGAGCTGTTTTTT.